The source of this T cell receptor beta chain is a study of blood T cell repertoires in COVID-19. Per the germline V gene, CDR1 is LGHDT and CDR2 is YNNKEL (reference sequence). V lost 2 bases and J lost 8; bases outside the gene matches: 8. The CDR3 contains 15 residues. Sequencing was performed with immunoSEQ multiplex PCR; in TCRdb, only in-frame clones are kept and a portion is missing. The sample has 250,000 to 350,000 clones, 87% seen once. The rearrangement uses TRBV3-1 (or the pseudogene TRBV3-2) and TRBJ1-1, with TRBD1 matching 10 bases. Sequences were obtained from PBMCs or T cells enriched from blood (not recorded which). The TCR sequence derives from a woman aged 30 to 39 who had recovered from COVID-19. The CDR3 DNA follows: TGTGCCAGCAGCCAAATGACAGGGGGCGCCGCGGAAGCTTTCTTT. The encoded protein is CASSQMTGGAAEAFF.